The 13 T cell receptor beta chains below come from one sample, sequenced in a study of blood T cells in healthy people across ages. The authors ran a second PCR of roughly 6 to 12 cycles using a sample-barcoded 5' primer and a J-beta primer mix. Each CDR3 protein is one row after TCRdb ran MiXCR on the 5' RACE reads. The table records around 1.5 million distinct CDR3 sequences, about 31% of them present only once. Sequenced material: blood. The receptor set was obtained from a woman in her twenties or thirties in good health.

This clonotype appeared a few times. This sequence joins TRBV4-1 and TRBJ2-3; D gene ambiguous. The CDR3 runs to 17 residues. With 3 bases removed from V and 2 bases from J, the gap between germline ends came to 18 bases. Germline CDR1 is MGHRA and CDR2 is YSYEKL. CDR3 coding DNA: TGCGCCAGCAGCCAGCACTCTAACCTGAGGAACACAGATACGCAGTATTTT. It yields the protein CASSQHSNLRNTDTQYF.

The V gene is TRBV4-1, the J gene TRBJ2-5; tentatively, D is TRBD2 (5 bases). V lost 0 bases and J 9 bases, leaving 11 bases between the germline ends. Germline V gene lookup returns CDR1 MGHRA and CDR2 YSYEKL. The CDR3 runs to 13 residues. The CDR3 protein is CASSQDVSGAQYF. The CDR3 nucleotides are TGCGCCAGCAGCCAAGATGTGTCCGGGGCCCAGTACTTC.

A remark on this clonotype: This may stem from a read error, because a much larger clone lies one nucleotide away. The gene calls are TRBV20-1 and TRBJ2-7, with TRBD2 matching over 8 bases. V lost 5 bases and J lost 5; bases outside the gene matches: 14. Per germline, CDR1 DFQATT and CDR2 SNEGSKA (reference sequence). CDR3 length equals 15 residues. In DNA, the CDR3 is TGCAGTGCTCCGGGGGGGCAAGGTCGAGGGGACGAGCAGTACTTC. Protein product: CSAPGGQGRGDEQYF.

This clonotype was seen ten or more times. The chain carries TRBV4-1 and TRBJ2-5, with 7 bases lining up with TRBD1. V shed 6 bases, J shed 0 bases, and the junction held 10 bases outside the gene matches. CDR1 is MGHRA, CDR2 YSYEKL, per germline. This CDR3 region has 16 residues. DNA for the CDR3: TGCGCCAGCAGTTCCTCCGGGACAGCGAACCAAGAGACCCAGTACTTC. This codes for CASSSSGTANQETQYF.

With regard to this clonotype: Without the conserved terminal phenylalanine or tryptophan, this CDR3 likely stems from a read error. The J gene is TRBJ2-2, the V gene TRBV6-1, with 8 bases that match TRBD1. The CDR3 spans 15 residues. From germline, CDR1 is MNHNS and CDR2 SASEGT. The V gene end was trimmed by 8 bases and the J gene end by 7 bases; junction bases not matched to a gene: 12. This CDR3 is CASSRGQGAGGELFC. The DNA for the CDR3 is TGTGCCAGCTCAAGGGGGCAGGGGGCCGGCGGGGAGCTGTTTTGT.

The CDR3 spells CASSDGGTANEQYF. DNA for the CDR3: TGTGCCAGCAGCGACGGCGGGACGGCTAACGAGCAGTACTTC. The rearrangement joins TRBV2 to TRBJ2-7, with D possibly TRBD2 on 6 matching bases. V lost 6 bases to trimming and J lost 5 bases, with 17 bases between them. Germline values: CDR1 SNHLY, CDR2 FYNNEI. This CDR3 comprises 14 residues.

The chain uses TRBV6-1 and TRBJ2-3; maybe TRBD1 (5 bases). Trimming took off 6 bases at V and 6 bases at J, with 13 bases between the two ends. Germline lookup yields CDR1 MNHNS and CDR2 SASEGT. CDR3 length: 13 residues. This CDR3 reads CASRVGARDTQYF. For the CDR3, the DNA is TGTGCCAGCAGGGTAGGGGCGCGTGATACGCAGTATTTT.

The chain links TRBV28 to TRBJ2-5; D tentatively reads TRBD1 or TRBD2 (5 bases each). Germline assignment: CDR1 MDHEN and CDR2 SYDVKM. The CDR3 totals 13 residues. Trimming left V 6 bases short and J 11 bases short, with 19 bases between. In DNA form, the CDR3 reads TGTGCCAGCAGGGACGTGGGGGTCTATGAGCAGTACTTC. Residues: CASRDVGVYEQYF.

The chain combines TRBV21-1 with TRBJ1-2; TRBD1, as called in the table, went unchecked against the DNA. TRBV21-1 has pseudogene status. The CDR3 has 15 residues. The CDR3 DNA follows: TGTGCCAGCAGACCCGGCGGCCCCGGGGTTCATGGCTACACCTTC. Translated, it gives CASRPGGPGVHGYTF.

This clonotype was recorded a few times. V usage is TRBV7-2 and J usage is TRBJ1-2; TRBD1 agrees at 8 bases. Looked up from germline, CDR1 is SGHTA and CDR2 is FQGNSA. With V trimmed by 0 bases and J by 4 bases, 7 bases remained unmatched. CDR3 length: 16 residues. The CDR3 region has the DNA TGTGCCAGCAGCTTAGCGCAGGGGGCAGTAAGCTATGGCTACACCTTC. This sequence encodes CASSLAQGAVSYGYTF.

This clonotype came up many times. The chain couples TRBV12-3 or TRBV12-4 to TRBJ2-5, with D possibly matching TRBD1 (7 bases). V was clipped by 6 bases and J by 2 bases, with 10 bases between them. The CDR3 runs 13 residues. The chain's CDR3 is CASRAGQQETQYF. In nucleotides, the CDR3 is TGTGCCAGCAGGGCGGGACAGCAAGAGACCCAGTACTTC.

This clonotype was counted between two and nine times. This chain connects TRBV27 to TRBJ2-7; D remains unclear. Germline V CDR1 and CDR2: MNHEY, SMNVEV (reference sequence). This CDR3 region has 17 residues. The germline V and J ends were trimmed by 0 bases and 5 bases, with 20 bases remaining between them. CDR3 sequence (DNA): TGTGCCAGCAGTTTATCGGGTTCTTATTGGCCGGAAGACGAGCAGTACTTC. It translates to CASSLSGSYWPEDEQYF.

This clonotype was recorded a few times. This chain uses TRBV28 with TRBJ1-5; possible D gene TRBD1, 6 bases. This CDR3 region has 15 residues. Per germline, CDR1 MDHEN and CDR2 SYDVKM. Trimming removed 6 bases from V and 3 bases from J, with 15 bases in between. CDR3 amino acids: CASRPRTVFNQPQHF. Written as DNA, the CDR3 is TGTGCCAGCAGGCCCCGGACAGTCTTCAATCAGCCCCAGCATTTT.